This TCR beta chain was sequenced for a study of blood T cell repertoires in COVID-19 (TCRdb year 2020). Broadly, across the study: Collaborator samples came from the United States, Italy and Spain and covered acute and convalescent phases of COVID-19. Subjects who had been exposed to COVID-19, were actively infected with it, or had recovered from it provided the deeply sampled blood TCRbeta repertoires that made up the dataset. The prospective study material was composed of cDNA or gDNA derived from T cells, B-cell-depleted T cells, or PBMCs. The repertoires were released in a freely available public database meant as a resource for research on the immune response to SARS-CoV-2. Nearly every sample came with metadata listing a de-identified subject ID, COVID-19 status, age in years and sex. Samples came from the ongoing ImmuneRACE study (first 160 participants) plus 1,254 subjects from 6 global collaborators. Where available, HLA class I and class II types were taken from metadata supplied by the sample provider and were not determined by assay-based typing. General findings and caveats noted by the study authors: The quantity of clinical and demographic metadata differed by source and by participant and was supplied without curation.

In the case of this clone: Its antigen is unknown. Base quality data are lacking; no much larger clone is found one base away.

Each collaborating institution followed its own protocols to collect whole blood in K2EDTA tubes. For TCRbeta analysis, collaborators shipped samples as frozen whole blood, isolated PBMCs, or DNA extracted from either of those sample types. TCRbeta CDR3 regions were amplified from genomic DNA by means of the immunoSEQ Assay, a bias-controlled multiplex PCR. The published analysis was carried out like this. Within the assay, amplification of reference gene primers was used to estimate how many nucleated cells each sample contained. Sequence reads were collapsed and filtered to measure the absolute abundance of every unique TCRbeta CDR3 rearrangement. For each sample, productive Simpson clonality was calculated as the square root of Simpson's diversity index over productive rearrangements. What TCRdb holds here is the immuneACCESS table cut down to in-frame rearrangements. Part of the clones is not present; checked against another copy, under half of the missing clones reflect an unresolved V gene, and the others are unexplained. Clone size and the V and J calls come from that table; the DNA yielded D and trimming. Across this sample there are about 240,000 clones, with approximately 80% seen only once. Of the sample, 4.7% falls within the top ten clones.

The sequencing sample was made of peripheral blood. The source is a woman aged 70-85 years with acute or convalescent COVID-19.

The CDR3 loop reads CASSEAVGANNSPLHF. Read as DNA, the sequence is TGTGCCAGCAGTGAAGCCGTGGGGGCTAATAATTCACCCCTCCACTTT. The V and J segments used are TRBV2 and TRBJ1-6; a tentative D match to TRBD1 spans 6 bases. From its cysteine to its phenylalanine, the CDR3 spans 16 amino acids. Just CDR3 DNA is preserved here, 48 bases in frame from base 1. V is cut by 0 bases and J by 5 bases, and the space between the germline ends is 11 bases. The germline V gene sets CDR1 to SNHLY and CDR2 to FYNNEI.